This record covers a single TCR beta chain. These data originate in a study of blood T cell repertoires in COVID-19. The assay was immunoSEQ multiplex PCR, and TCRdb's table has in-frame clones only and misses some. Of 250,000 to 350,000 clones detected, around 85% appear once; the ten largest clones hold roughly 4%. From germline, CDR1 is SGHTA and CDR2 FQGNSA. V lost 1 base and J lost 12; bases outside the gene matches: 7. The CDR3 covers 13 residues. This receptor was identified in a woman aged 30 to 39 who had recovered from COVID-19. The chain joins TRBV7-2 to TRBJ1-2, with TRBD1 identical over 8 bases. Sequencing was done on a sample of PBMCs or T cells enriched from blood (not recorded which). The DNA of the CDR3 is TGTGCCAGCAGCTTAGAATTGGACAGGGATAACACCTTC. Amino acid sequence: CASSLELDRDNTF. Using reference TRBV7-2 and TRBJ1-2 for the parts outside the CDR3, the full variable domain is GAGVSQSPSNKVTEKGKDVELRCDPISGHTALYWYRQSLGQGLEFLIYFQGNSAPDKSGLPSDRFSAERTGGSVSTLTIQRTQQEDSAVYLCASSLELDRDNTFGSGTRLTVV.